The T cell receptor (beta chain) under discussion was sequenced for a study of blood T cells in healthy people across ages. Combining a sample-barcoded 5' primer with a J-beta primer mix, a second PCR ran for about 7 to 11 cycles. One entry per CDR3 protein, called by TCRdb with MiXCR from the 5' RACE reads. The sample has hundreds of thousands of distinct CDR3 sequences; 20% to 25% are singletons. CDR3 length: 15 amino acids. V was pared by 6 bases and J by 0 bases, with 12 bases between. This receptor was obtained from a man aged 65 to 79 in good health. Material: blood. The V gene is TRBV12-3 or TRBV12-4, the J gene TRBJ2-4; D not certain. CDR3 amino acids: CASSPLGLAKNIQYF. The CDR3 nucleotides read TGTGCCAGCAGCCCTCTTGGGCTAGCCAAAAACATTCAGTACTTC.